Presented here are 28 T cell receptor beta chains from one specimen sequenced in a study of preoperative IRX-2 immunotherapy in early breast cancer. Sequenced by immunoSEQ multiplex PCR; TCRdb stores in-frame clones only, minus some. The table lists roughly 93,000 clones, about nine tenths of them singletons. Treatment meaning: preoperative locoregional IRX-2 cytokine immunotherapy. The source material was tumor tissue, sampled after IRX-2 immunotherapy. These receptors originate from a human donor with breast cancer.

The chain carries TRBV5-1 and TRBJ1-4, with D possibly being TRBD1 (5 bases). V gave up 4 bases and J gave up 4 bases, with 14 bases separating them. Germline values: CDR1 SGHRS, CDR2 YFSETQ. The CDR3 is 15 residues long. CDR3 DNA: TGCGCCAGCAGCCGAACGACAGAACATAATGAAAAACTGTTTTTT. Encoded protein: CASSRTTEHNEKLFF.

This sequence joins TRBV14 and TRBJ1-2; 10 nucleotides align to TRBD1. Losses at the gene ends were 4 bases for V and 8 bases for J; bases not matched to a gene: 4. CDR1 SGHDN and CDR2 FVKESK come from the germline V gene. The CDR3 has 13 residues. For the CDR3, the DNA is TGTGCCAGCAGCCGGCGGGACAGGGGCGGCTACACCTTC. Encoded protein: CASSRRDRGGYTF.

The chain joins TRBV19 to TRBJ1-2, with D hard to call. V was cut by 1 base and J by 12 bases, with 18 bases left in between. The CDR3 contains 14 residues. Germline CDR1 is LNHDA and CDR2 is SQIVND (reference sequence). This chain's CDR3 is CASSIVGTPDQDTF. The CDR3 DNA follows: TGTGCCAGTAGTATAGTAGGCACCCCGGACCAAGACACCTTC. Looking up the rest from reference TRBV19 and TRBJ1-2 gives the full variable domain: DGGITQSPKYLFRKEGQNVTLSCEQNLNHDAMYWYRQDPGQGLRLIYYSQIVNDFQKGDIAEGYSVSREKKESFPLTVTSAQKNPTAFYLCASSIVGTPDQDTFGSGTRLTVV.

The J gene is TRBJ2-5, the V gene TRBV6-8; no clear D. Germline-derived CDR1 and CDR2 are MNHGY and SAAAGT. This CDR3 is 14 amino acids long. V shed 2 bases and J shed 1 base, with 8 bases lying between them. In DNA, the CDR3 is TGTGCCAGCAGTTACCCCGACATCCAAGAGACCCAGTACTTC. It codes for CASSYPDIQETQYF.

This clone was seen more than once but under ten times. The chain links TRBV6-8 to TRBJ1-5, with 7 positions matching TRBD1. This CDR3 comprises 15 residues. J gave up 4 bases and V 5 bases, and 8 bases lay outside the gene matches. Germline CDR1 MNHGY, CDR2 SAAAGT. In DNA form, the CDR3 reads TGTGCCAGCAGTGGCTCGACAGGGCCGAATCAGCCCCAGCATTTT. Amino acids: CASSGSTGPNQPQHF.

The DNA of the CDR3 is TGCGCCAGCAGTGAGGTTTCCACAGATACGCAGTATTTT. It encodes CASSEVSTDTQYF. This chain links TRBV10-1 with TRBJ2-3; D is ambiguous. V was trimmed by 2 bases and J by 2 bases, leaving 5 bases between them. This CDR3 has 13 residues. Germline CDR1 and CDR2: WNHNN and SYGVQD (reference sequence).

The V gene is TRBV10-1, the J gene TRBJ1-5; unclear D gene. The CDR3 contains 12 residues. CDR1 and CDR2 (germline): WNHNN, SYGVQD (reference sequence). Trimming took off 3 bases at V and 6 bases at J, with 6 bases between the two ends. The CDR3 here is CASSDGSQPQHF. The CDR3 DNA follows: TGCGCCAGCAGTGATGGATCTCAGCCCCAGCATTTT.

The chain has TRBV6-7 and TRBJ2-7; 9 bases match TRBD1. TRBV6-7 is classed as an ORF, of uncertain function. The length of the CDR3 is 15 residues. Unmatched junction bases numbered 13, after V lost 7 bases and J lost 6 bases. The CDR3 DNA follows: TGTGCCAGCACCAAAGCCGGGACAGGGTGGTTCGAGCAGTACTTC. Translating it yields CASTKAGTGWFEQYF.

The CDR3 DNA follows: TGTGCCAGCAACCAGGGACCAGGTGAGCAGTTCTTC. Its protein product is CASNQGPGEQFF. The chain couples TRBV6-8 to TRBJ2-1; tentatively, D is TRBD1 or TRBD2 (5 bases each). Between the trimmed V and J ends, which lost 7 bases and 9 bases, there was a span of 13 bases. The germline V gene encodes CDR1 MNHGY and CDR2 SAAAGT. The CDR3 has 12 residues.

The rearrangement joins TRBV7-7 to TRBJ2-6; weak D call: TRBD2 (5 bases). The CDR3 loop spans 16 amino acids. Per the germline V gene, CDR1 is SSHAT and CDR2 is FNYEAQ (reference sequence). The germline V and J ends were trimmed by 4 bases and 4 bases, with 14 bases remaining between them. CDR3 nucleotide sequence: TGTGCCAGCAGCTCACGGACTCCGCCCGGGGCCAACGTCCTGACTTTC. Translating it yields CASSSRTPPGANVLTF.

The chain is built from TRBV15 and TRBJ2-1; 12 bases fit TRBD2. V was clipped by 5 bases and J by 5 bases; unmatched bases: 7. The germline CDR1 and CDR2 sequences are LNHNV and YYDKDF (reference sequence). The CDR3 covers 16 residues. CDR3 protein: CATSLRRTSGNNEQFF. The DNA for the CDR3 is TGTGCCACCAGCCTTAGGCGGACTAGCGGGAACAATGAGCAGTTCTTC.

The table lists this clone with a few counts. This sequence joins TRBV18 and TRBJ2-6, with TRBD1 matching over 9 bases. Germline CDR1 is KGHSH and CDR2 is LQKENI. With 3 bases clipped from V and 3 bases from J, the junction kept 3 bases outside the gene matches. This CDR3 is built from 16 residues. The DNA for the CDR3 is TGTGCCAGCTCACCCTGGACAGGGGTTGGGGCCAACGTCCTGACTTTC. Amino acid sequence: CASSPWTGVGANVLTF.

The CDR3 DNA reads TGCGCCAGCAGCTTTAGTCCGGGTAACACTGAAGCTTTCTTT. Its protein product is CASSFSPGNTEAFF. The J gene is TRBJ1-1, the V gene TRBV5-1; D is unclear. This CDR3 has 14 residues. Germline V gene sequence: CDR1 SGHRS, CDR2 YFSETQ. V was shortened by 2 bases and J by 2 bases, with 10 bases between the two germline ends.

The gene calls are TRBV18 and TRBJ2-3, with 7 bases matching TRBD1. CDR3 length equals 16 residues. The ends lost 3 bases at V and 5 bases at J; junction bases unmatched: 11. Germline lookup yields CDR1 KGHSH and CDR2 LQKENI. The CDR3 loop reads CASSPLRQGRGDTQYF. The CDR3 nucleotides read TGTGCCAGCTCACCTCTCCGACAGGGTAGGGGAGATACGCAGTATTTT.

This sequence joins TRBV22-1 and TRBJ2-1; TRBD2 is the table's D call and was not checked against the DNA. TRBV22-1 is classified as a pseudogene. CDR3 size: 16 residues. The CDR3 DNA follows: TGTGCCACCAGTTTTGTCGAGCGGGATTCGTTAAATGAGCAGTTCTTC. As protein: CATSFVERDSLNEQFF.

The genes are TRBV5-1 and TRBJ2-7; D may be TRBD2 (6 bases). The germline gives CDR1 SGHRS, CDR2 YFSETQ. This CDR3 comprises 14 residues. V was clipped by 5 bases and J by 4 bases, with 16 bases between them. The CDR3 DNA is TGCGCCAGCAGTGTTCTGCGGGGCGATTACGAGCAGTACTTC. Residues: CASSVLRGDYEQYF.

The V and J genes are TRBV9 and TRBJ1-3; weak D call: TRBD1 (6 bases). The germline V gene has CDR1 SGDLS and CDR2 YYNGEE. The ends were cut back, 6 bases at V and 8 bases at J, with 15 bases in the middle. The CDR3 runs to 13 residues. CDR3 in amino acids: CASNPSGEDTIYF. In DNA, the CDR3 is TGTGCCAGCAACCCTTCAGGGGAAGACACCATATATTTT.

The rearrangement joins TRBV5-1 to TRBJ1-1; D is ambiguous. Deletions cut 4 bases from V and 1 base from J, with 14 bases between. Germline values: CDR1 SGHRS, CDR2 YFSETQ. CDR3 length: 15 amino acids. The CDR3 here is CASSLDAPANTEAFF. The CDR3 nucleotides are TGCGCCAGCAGCCTGGATGCGCCGGCGAACACTGAAGCTTTCTTT.

The gene calls are TRBV5-1 and TRBJ1-5; D unresolved. Germline V gives CDR1 SGHRS, CDR2 YFSETQ. V lost 3 bases and J lost 3, with 10 bases in between. CDR3 length: 14 residues. The CDR3 is CASSSGESNQPQHF. The CDR3 nucleotides read TGCGCCAGCAGCTCAGGTGAATCCAATCAGCCCCAGCATTTT.

V usage is TRBV10-2 and J usage is TRBJ1-4, with D perhaps matching TRBD1 (6 bases). The V end was cut by 1 base, the J end by 4 bases, with 13 bases between. The germline V gene has CDR1 WSHSY and CDR2 SAAADI. This CDR3 has 16 residues. The CDR3 here is CASSEWYREGNEKLFF. CDR3 sequence (DNA): TGCGCCAGCAGTGAGTGGTACAGGGAGGGTAATGAAAAACTGTTTTTT.

The chain couples TRBV5-1 to TRBJ1-6; tentative D call: TRBD1 (5 bases). Deletions cut 0 bases from V and 7 bases from J, with 11 bases between. The CDR3 loop spans 15 amino acids. Germline lookup yields CDR1 SGHRS and CDR2 YFSETQ. CDR3 nucleotide sequence: TGCGCCAGCAGCTTGGAAGTTAGGGGCAATTCACCCCTCCACTTT. Encoded protein: CASSLEVRGNSPLHF.

The chain employs TRBV6-8 and TRBJ2-6; TRBD1 aligns across 8 bases. The CDR3 covers 16 residues. V lost 11 bases to trimming and J lost 0 bases; unmatched junction nucleotides: 9. Germline V gene data show CDR1 as MNHGY and CDR2 as SAAAGT. CDR3 amino acids: CASLGQGHSGANVLTF. DNA of the CDR3: TGTGCCTCCCTCGGACAGGGACACTCTGGGGCCAACGTCCTGACTTTC.

The chain couples TRBV28 to TRBJ1-2; 7 bases fit TRBD1. The CDR3 extends over 14 amino acids. CDR1 and CDR2 (germline): MDHEN, SYDVKM. Trimming at V came to 9 bases and at J to 1 base, leaving 8 bases not matched to a gene. CDR3 sequence reads: CASSPGTVNYGYTF. DNA for the CDR3: TGTGCCAGTAGTCCCGGGACAGTTAACTATGGCTACACCTTC.

The CDR3 here is CASSWKGNTEAFF. The CDR3 nucleotides are TGTGCCAGTAGTTGGAAGGGGAACACTGAAGCTTTCTTT. This rearrangement joins TRBV19 to TRBJ1-1; D is ambiguous. The CDR3 sequence is 13 residues long. Trimming left V 5 bases short and J 1 base short, with 8 bases between. Germline-derived CDR1 and CDR2 are LNHDA and SQIVND (reference sequence).

A few counts support this clone. The rearrangement joins TRBV6-8 to TRBJ1-5, with 7 bases identical to TRBD1. The CDR3 extends over 20 amino acids. V lost 5 bases to trimming and J lost 2 bases; unmatched junction nucleotides: 21. Per the germline V gene, CDR1 is MNHGY and CDR2 is SAAAGT. CDR3 in amino acids: CASSGTPPGQPIWGNQPQHF. The CDR3, as DNA: TGTGCCAGCAGTGGAACCCCTCCGGGACAGCCCATATGGGGCAATCAGCCCCAGCATTTT.

The chain employs TRBV6-1 and TRBJ2-3, with TRBD2 identical over 8 bases. After removal of 0 bases from V and 13 bases from J, the junction contained 15 bases not matched to a gene. The CDR3 is made up of 16 amino acids. Per germline, CDR1 MNHNS and CDR2 SASEGT. CDR3 sequence: CASSEALRAGTRKEYF. The CDR3 region has the DNA TGTGCCAGCAGTGAAGCGCTTAGGGCCGGGACTAGGAAAGAGTATTTT.

The sample holds one count of this clone. The chain has TRBV28 and TRBJ1-4; 8 bases are a match to TRBD1. The germline gives CDR1 MDHEN, CDR2 SYDVKM. V shed 8 bases and J 0 bases; nucleotides not matched to a gene: 5. This CDR3 contains 15 residues. The CDR3 is CASARGPPTNEKLFF. CDR3 nucleotides: TGTGCCAGCGCCAGGGGGCCCCCAACTAATGAAAAACTGTTTTTT.

CDR3: CASSSRVRGNTIYF. CDR3 bases: TGTGCCAGCAGTTCCAGGGTTAGGGGAAACACCATATATTTT. The chain joins TRBV6-8 to TRBJ1-3; the D gene is possibly TRBD1 (5 bases). This CDR3 is built from 14 residues. V shed 4 bases and J shed 4 bases, with 11 bases lying between them. Per germline, CDR1 MNHGY and CDR2 SAAAGT.